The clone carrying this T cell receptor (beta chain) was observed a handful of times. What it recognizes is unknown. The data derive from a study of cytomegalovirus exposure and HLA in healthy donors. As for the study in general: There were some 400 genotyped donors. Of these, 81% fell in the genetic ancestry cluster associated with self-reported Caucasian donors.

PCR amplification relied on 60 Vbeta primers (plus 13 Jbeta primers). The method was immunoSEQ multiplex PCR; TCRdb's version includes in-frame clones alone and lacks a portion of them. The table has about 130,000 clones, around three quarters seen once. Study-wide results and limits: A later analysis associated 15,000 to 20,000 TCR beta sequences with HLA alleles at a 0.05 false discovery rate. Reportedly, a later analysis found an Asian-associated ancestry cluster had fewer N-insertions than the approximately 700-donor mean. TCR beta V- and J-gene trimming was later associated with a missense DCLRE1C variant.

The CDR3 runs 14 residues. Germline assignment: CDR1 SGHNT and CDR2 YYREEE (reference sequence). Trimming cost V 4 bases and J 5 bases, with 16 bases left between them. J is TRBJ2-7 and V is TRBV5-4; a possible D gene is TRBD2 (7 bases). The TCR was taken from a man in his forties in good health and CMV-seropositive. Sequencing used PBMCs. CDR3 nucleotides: TGTGCCAGCAGCCCGAGGACGGGGGGCCACGAGCAGTACTTC. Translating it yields CASSPRTGGHEQYF.